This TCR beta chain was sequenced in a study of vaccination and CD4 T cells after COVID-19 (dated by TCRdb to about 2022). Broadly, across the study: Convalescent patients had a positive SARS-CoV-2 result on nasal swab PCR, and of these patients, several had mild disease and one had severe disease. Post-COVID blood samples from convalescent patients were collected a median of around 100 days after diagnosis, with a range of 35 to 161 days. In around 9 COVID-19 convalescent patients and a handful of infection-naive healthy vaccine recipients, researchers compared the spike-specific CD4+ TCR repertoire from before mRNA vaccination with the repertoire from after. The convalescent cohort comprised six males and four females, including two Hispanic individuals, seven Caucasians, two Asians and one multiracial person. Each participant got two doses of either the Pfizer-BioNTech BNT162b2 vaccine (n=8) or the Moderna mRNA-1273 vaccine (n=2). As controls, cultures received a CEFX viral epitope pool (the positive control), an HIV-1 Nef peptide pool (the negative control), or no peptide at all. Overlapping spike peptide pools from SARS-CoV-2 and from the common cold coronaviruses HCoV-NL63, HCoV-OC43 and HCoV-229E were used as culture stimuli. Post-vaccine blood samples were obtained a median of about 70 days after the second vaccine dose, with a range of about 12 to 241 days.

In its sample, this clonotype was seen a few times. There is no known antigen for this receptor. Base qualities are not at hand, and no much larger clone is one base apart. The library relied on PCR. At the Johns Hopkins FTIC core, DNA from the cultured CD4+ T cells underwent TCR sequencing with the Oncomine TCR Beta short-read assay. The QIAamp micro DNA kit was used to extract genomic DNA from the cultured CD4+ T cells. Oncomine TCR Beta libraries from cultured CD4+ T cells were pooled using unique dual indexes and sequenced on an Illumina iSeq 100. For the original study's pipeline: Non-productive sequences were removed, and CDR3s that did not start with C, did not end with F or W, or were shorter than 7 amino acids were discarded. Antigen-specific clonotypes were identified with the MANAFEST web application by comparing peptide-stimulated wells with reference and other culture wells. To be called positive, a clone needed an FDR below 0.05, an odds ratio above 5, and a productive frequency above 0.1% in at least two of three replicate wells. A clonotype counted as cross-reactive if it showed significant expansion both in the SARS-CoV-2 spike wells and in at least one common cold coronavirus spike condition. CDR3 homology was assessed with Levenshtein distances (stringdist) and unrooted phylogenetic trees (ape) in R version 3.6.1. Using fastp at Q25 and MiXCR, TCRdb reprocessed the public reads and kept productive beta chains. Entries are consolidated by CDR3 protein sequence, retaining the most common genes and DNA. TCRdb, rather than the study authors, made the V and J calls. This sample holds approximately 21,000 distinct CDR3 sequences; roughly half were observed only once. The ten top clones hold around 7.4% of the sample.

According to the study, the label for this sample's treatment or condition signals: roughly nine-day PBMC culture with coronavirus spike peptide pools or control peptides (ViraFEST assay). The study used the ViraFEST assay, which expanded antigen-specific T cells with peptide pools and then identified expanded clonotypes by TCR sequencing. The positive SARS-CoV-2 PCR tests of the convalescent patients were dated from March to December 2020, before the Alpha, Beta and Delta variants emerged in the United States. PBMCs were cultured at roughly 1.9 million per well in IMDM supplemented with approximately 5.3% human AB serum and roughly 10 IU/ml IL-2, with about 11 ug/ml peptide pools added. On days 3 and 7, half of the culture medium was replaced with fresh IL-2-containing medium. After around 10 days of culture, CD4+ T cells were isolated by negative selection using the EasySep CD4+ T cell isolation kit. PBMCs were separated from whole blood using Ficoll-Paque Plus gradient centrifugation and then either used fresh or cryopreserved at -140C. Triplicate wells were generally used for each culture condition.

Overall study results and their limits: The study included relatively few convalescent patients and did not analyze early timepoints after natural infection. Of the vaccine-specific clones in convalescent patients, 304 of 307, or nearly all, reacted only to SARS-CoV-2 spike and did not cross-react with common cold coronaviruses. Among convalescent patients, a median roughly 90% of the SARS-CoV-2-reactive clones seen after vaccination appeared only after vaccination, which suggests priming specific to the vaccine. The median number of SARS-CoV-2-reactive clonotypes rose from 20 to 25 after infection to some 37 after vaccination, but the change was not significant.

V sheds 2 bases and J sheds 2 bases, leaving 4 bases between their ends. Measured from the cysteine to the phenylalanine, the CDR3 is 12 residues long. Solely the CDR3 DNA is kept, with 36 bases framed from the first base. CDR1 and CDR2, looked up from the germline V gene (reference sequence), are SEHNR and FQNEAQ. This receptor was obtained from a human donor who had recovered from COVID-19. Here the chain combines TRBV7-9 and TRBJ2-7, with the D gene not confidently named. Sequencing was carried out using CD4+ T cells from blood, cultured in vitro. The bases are TGTGCCAGCAGCTTATACGCCTACGAGCAGTACTTC. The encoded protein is CASSLYAYEQYF.